This TCR beta chain was observed in a study of blood T cell repertoires in COVID-19. The J segment lost 0 bases and the V segment lost 3 bases, leaving 3 bases of the junction unmatched. Germline CDR1 and CDR2: LNHDA and SQIVND (reference sequence). This CDR3 has 15 residues. The authors' processing: Nucleated cell number was recorded as an estimate derived from reference gene primer amplification. The table came from immunoSEQ multiplex PCR; TCRdb's copy has only in-frame clones and leaves some out. From that table come the V and J calls and clone size; the DNA was used to work out D and trimming. Of about 430,000 clones in the sample, around 87% were seen once. The study recruited people aged 18 to 89 years across under 25 US areas.

Sequencing used PBMCs or T cells enriched from blood (not recorded which). The TCR was taken from a young woman with acute COVID-19. The chain recombines TRBV19 with TRBJ1-1; TRBD1 agrees at 8 bases. The CDR3 here is CASSMGTGVNTEAFF. In DNA, the CDR3 is TGTGCCAGTAGTATGGGGACAGGAGTGAACACTGAAGCTTTCTTT.